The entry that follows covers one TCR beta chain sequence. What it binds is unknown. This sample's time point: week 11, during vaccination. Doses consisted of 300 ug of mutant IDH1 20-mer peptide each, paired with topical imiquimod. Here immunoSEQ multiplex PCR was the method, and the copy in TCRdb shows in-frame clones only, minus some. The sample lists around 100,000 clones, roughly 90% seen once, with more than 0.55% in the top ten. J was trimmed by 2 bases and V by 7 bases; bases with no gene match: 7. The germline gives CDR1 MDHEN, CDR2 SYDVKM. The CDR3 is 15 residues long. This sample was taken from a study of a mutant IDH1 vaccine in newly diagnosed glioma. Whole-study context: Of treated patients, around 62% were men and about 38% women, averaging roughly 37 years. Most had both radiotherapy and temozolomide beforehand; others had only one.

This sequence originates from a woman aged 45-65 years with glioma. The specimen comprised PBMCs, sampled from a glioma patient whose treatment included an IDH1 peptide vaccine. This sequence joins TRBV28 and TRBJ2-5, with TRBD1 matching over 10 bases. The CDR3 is CASKKGQGPQETQYF. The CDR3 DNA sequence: TGTGCCAGCAAAAAGGGACAGGGGCCGCAAGAGACCCAGTACTTC.